This passage covers 3 T cell receptor beta chains from one sample sequenced in a study of OX40 agonist ivuxolimab in advanced cancers. Using immunoSEQ multiplex PCR, the repertoire was profiled, and TCRdb retains in-frame clones only, with some absent. The table includes about 73,000 clones, approximately 83% detected once. Sequencing was performed on CD4+ or CD8+ T cells sorted from blood, taken in a trial of the OX40 agonist ivuxolimab. The receptors shown here come from an adult with an advanced solid tumor such as melanoma, head and neck, liver or kidney cancer.

There are a few counts of this clone. This rearrangement joins TRBV19 to TRBJ2-7; TRBD1 might be the D (5 bases). This CDR3 has 13 residues. Germline V gives CDR1 LNHDA, CDR2 SQIVND (reference sequence). The V gene lost 2 bases and the J gene lost 7 bases, with 12 bases spanning the gap. The CDR3 bases are TGTGCCAGTAGTATATCCGACAGCAATGAGCAGTACTTC. It codes for CASSISDSNEQYF.

CDR3 region: CASSPQVQGADTEAFF. The CDR3 DNA reads TGTGCCAGCTCACCGCAGGTCCAGGGGGCTGACACTGAAGCTTTCTTT. The V call is TRBV18, the J call TRBJ1-1; 8 bases agree with TRBD1. This CDR3 is built from 16 residues. Germline V gene sequence: CDR1 KGHSH, CDR2 LQKENI. Trimming at V came to 3 bases and at J to 3 bases, leaving 9 bases not matched to a gene.

The genes are TRBV13 and TRBJ2-4, with 10 bases fitting TRBD2. Trimming at V came to 5 bases and at J to 7 bases, leaving 8 bases not matched to a gene. The CDR3 consists of 15 residues. Germline lookup yields CDR1 PRHDT and CDR2 FYEKMQ (reference sequence). CDR3 sequence reads: CASSLTSGVTNIQYF. CDR3 DNA: TGTGCCAGCAGCCTTACTAGCGGGGTTACCAACATTCAGTACTTC.